The T cell receptor beta chain described here comes from a study of identifying expanded T cells in peripheral blood. During the collection period, no donor immune events like infections were recorded. V was clipped by 3 bases and J by 7 bases, with 16 bases between them. Germline CDR1 and CDR2: WSHSY and SAAADI. The CDR3 is 15 amino acids. Overall study results and limits: Across healthy donors, higher total template counts meant significantly greater roughly two-week count variance.

To note about this clone: Its specificity is unknown.

The data were produced by immunoSEQ multiplex PCR, yet TCRdb's version contains in-frame clones alone and is incomplete. The sample lists roughly 61,000 clones, approximately 89% occurring once. This receptor was obtained from a person aged 18-70 years in good health. The source material was blood. The chain couples TRBV10-2 to TRBJ1-5, with no clear D. The chain's CDR3 is CASSDPPYQEQPQHF. For the CDR3, the DNA is TGCGCCAGCAGTGATCCCCCCTACCAGGAACAGCCCCAGCATTTT.